Each of the 8 T cell receptor beta chains below was sequenced from the same sample in a study of blood T cell repertoires in COVID-19. Produced via immunoSEQ multiplex PCR; TCRdb's table is partial and in-frame only. Among approximately 180,000 clones listed, 70% to 90% were seen once. Sample: peripheral blood. The receptors shown here come from a human donor with active or convalescent COVID-19. The donor label of this sample is uncertain.

The chain joins TRBV24-1 to TRBJ1-2, with 7 positions matching TRBD1. J was trimmed by 5 bases and V by 4 bases; bases with no gene match: 6. CDR1 is KGHDR and CDR2 is SFDVKD in the germline V gene. This CDR3 is built from 14 residues. The CDR3 DNA is TGTGCCACCAGTGACGTGGACAGGTCTTATGGCTACACCTTC. Amino acids: CATSDVDRSYGYTF.

This clone appeared once. This sequence joins TRBV24-1 and TRBJ1-2; 9 bases match TRBD1. V shed 10 bases, J shed 6 bases, and the junction held 2 bases outside the gene matches. Germline CDR1 is KGHDR and CDR2 is SFDVKD. There are 11 residues in the CDR3. CDR3 DNA: TGTGCCACGACAGGGGGTGATGGCTACACCTTC. Translated, it gives CATTGGDGYTF.

The chain couples TRBV2 to TRBJ2-3; 13 bases are shared with TRBD2. This CDR3 is 19 amino acids long. Germline CDR1 SNHLY, CDR2 FYNNEI. The V and J ends lost 7 bases and 0 bases, in that order; junction bases with no gene match: 13. The CDR3 reads CASTSSRTSGGASTDTQYF. In nucleotides, the CDR3 is TGTGCCAGCACCTCATCCCGGACTAGCGGGGGCGCCAGCACAGATACGCAGTATTTT.

The V and J genes are TRBV4-1 and TRBJ2-1; 10 positions agree with TRBD1. The CDR3 sequence is 15 residues long. Trimming at V came to 7 bases and at J to 7 bases, leaving 10 bases not matched to a gene. Germline assignment: CDR1 MGHRA and CDR2 YSYEKL. The CDR3, as DNA: TGCGCCAGCAATGGAGACAGGGGGCGATTTAATGAGCAGTTCTTC. Encoded protein: CASNGDRGRFNEQFF.

This chain joins TRBV7-3 and TRBJ2-2, with 8 positions matching TRBD2. This CDR3 is 15 amino acids long. Germline V lookup: CDR1 SGHTA, CDR2 FQGTGA. V shed 5 bases and J 9 bases; nucleotides not matched to a gene: 11. Here the CDR3 DNA reads TGTGCCAGCAGCGCGGGGGGCGAAGGTATACGGGAGCTGTTTTTT. It encodes CASSAGGEGIRELFF.

This chain joins TRBV29-1 and TRBJ1-4; TRBD1 aligns across 9 bases. V was clipped by 5 bases and J by 8 bases; unmatched bases: 6. The CDR3 has 13 residues. Germline V gives CDR1 SQVTM, CDR2 ANQGSEA. DNA for the CDR3: TGCAGCGTTATGACAGGGGGAAAGGAAAAACTGTTTTTT. Amino acid sequence: CSVMTGGKEKLFF.

The V call is TRBV19, the J call TRBJ1-1; TRBD1 matches at 7 bases. The V gene's germline CDR1 is LNHDA and CDR2 SQIVND (reference sequence). Trimming removed 3 bases from V and 5 bases from J; junction bases left unmatched: 9. The length of the CDR3 is 15 residues. The CDR3 sequence: CASSMIGGGRTEAFF. The CDR3 DNA follows: TGTGCCAGTAGTATGATCGGAGGGGGCAGGACTGAAGCTTTCTTT.

This clone was recorded a few times. The chain has TRBV6-5 and TRBJ2-7; perhaps TRBD2 as D (7 bases). The ends were cut back, 6 bases at V and 4 bases at J, with 13 bases in the middle. The CDR3 is 13 residues long. CDR1 and CDR2 (germline): MNHEY, SVGAGI. The CDR3 coding sequence is TGTGCCAGCAGCCAAGGGGGGGGTTACGAGCAGTACTTC. This translates into CASSQGGGYEQYF.